Below are 5 T cell receptor beta chains sequenced from a single sample in a study of regulatory T cells in long-lasting Graves disease. Time point specified: newly diagnosed GD, antithyroid drugs for less than 3 months. PBMC-extracted RNA yielded the TCR library. CDR3-region Arm-PCR and iRepertoire HTBI primers produced the TCR beta libraries. TCRdb independently ran MiXCR on the multiplex PCR reads; one entry per CDR3 protein. The top ten hold roughly a tenth of the sample, which has 400,000 to 500,000 distinct CDR3 sequences, about a sixth seen once. In addition, the sample was reused for a study of T cells in Graves' hyperthyroidism and ophthalmopathy.

The sequences come from peripheral blood mononuclear cells (PBMCs), collected at new diagnosis, from a patient treated with antithyroid drugs. The source of these receptors is a woman under 40 with Graves disease.

V usage is TRBV7-9 and J usage is TRBJ2-1; 11 nucleotides align to TRBD1. The CDR3 is 18 residues long. Germline CDR1 is SEHNR and CDR2 is FQNEAQ (reference sequence). V shed 4 bases, J shed 7 bases, and the junction held 15 bases outside the gene matches. For the CDR3, the DNA is TGTGCCAGCAGCTCCCTCCAATGGGGGGACAGGGGGAATAATGAGCAGTTCTTC. It is translated as CASSSLQWGDRGNNEQFF.

This clonotype was seen many times. This chain joins TRBV28 and TRBJ1-2, with unresolved D. CDR3 size: 15 residues. V was clipped by 4 bases and J by 5 bases, with 17 bases between them. Germline assignment: CDR1 MDHEN and CDR2 SYDVKM. The chain's CDR3 is CASSSPGDARYGYTF. CDR3 sequence (DNA): TGTGCCAGCAGTTCCCCGGGAGATGCAAGATATGGCTACACCTTC.

The rearrangement uses TRBV24-1 and TRBJ2-7, with TRBD1 matching over 9 bases. J was trimmed by 6 bases and V by 6 bases; bases with no gene match: 8. This CDR3 is built from 14 residues. Per the germline V gene, CDR1 is KGHDR and CDR2 is SFDVKD. CDR3: CATSWDRAFSEQYF. The DNA of the CDR3 is TGTGCCACCAGTTGGGACAGGGCCTTCTCCGAGCAGTACTTC.

In its sample, this clonotype was seen many times. This chain links TRBV5-1 with TRBJ2-4; the D call may be TRBD1 or TRBD2 (5 bases each). Trimming took off 4 bases at V and 9 bases at J, with 17 bases between the two ends. This CDR3 region has 14 residues. The V gene's germline CDR1 is SGHRS and CDR2 YFSETQ. DNA for the CDR3: TGCGCCAGCAGCAACGGGACCCCGAAATCCATTCAGTACTTC. This codes for CASSNGTPKSIQYF.

In its sample, this clonotype was seen many times. The V call is TRBV11-1, the J call TRBJ2-3; D is undetermined. The CDR3 extends over 11 amino acids. Germline CDR1 reads SGHAT; CDR2 reads FQDESV (reference sequence). V was pared by 8 bases and J by 6 bases, with 9 bases between. CDR3 bases: TGTGCCAGCCTAGGTTGGGATACGCAGTATTTT. This translates into CASLGWDTQYF.